Following are 10 T cell receptor beta chains from one sample sequenced in a study of Tregs in tolerant kidney transplant recipients. The assay was immunoSEQ multiplex PCR, and TCRdb's table has in-frame clones only and misses some. Of just under 65,000 clones in the sample, under 98% were seen once. The sample here was Tregs from blood, taken before the transplant. The receptors were sampled from a human donor who received a combined kidney and bone marrow transplant.

V is TRBV28 and J is TRBJ1-6, with D perhaps matching TRBD1 (6 bases). The length of the CDR3 is 18 residues. Germline CDR1 is MDHEN and CDR2 is SYDVKM. Trimming removed 2 bases at V and 0 bases at J, with 14 bases between. The CDR3 reads CASSLGNRAFSYNSPLHF. CDR3 DNA sequence: TGTGCCAGCAGTTTAGGAAACAGGGCGTTCTCCTATAATTCACCCCTCCACTTT.

This sequence joins TRBV2 and TRBJ2-7; 7 nucleotides line up with TRBD1. V lost 8 bases, J lost 3 bases, and 1 base stayed unmatched. Germline CDR1 is SNHLY and CDR2 is FYNNEI. CDR3 length: 11 amino acids. In nucleotides, the CDR3 is TGTGCCAGCGACAGGGACTACGAGCAGTACTTC. As protein: CASDRDYEQYF.

This chain joins TRBV7-2 and TRBJ1-1, with D hard to call. The CDR3 contains 13 residues. CDR1 SGHTA and CDR2 FQGNSA come from the germline V gene. The V and J ends lost 0 bases and 7 bases respectively, with 9 bases between them. DNA of the CDR3: TGTGCCAGCAGCTTAGCGGTGGAGGGTGAAGCTTTCTTT. It is translated as CASSLAVEGEAFF.

This clone was detected only once. The chain is built from TRBV14 and TRBJ1-2; D gene ambiguous. V gave up 0 bases and J gave up 6 bases, with 17 bases separating them. This CDR3 spans 16 amino acids. Germline values: CDR1 SGHDN, CDR2 FVKESK. CDR3 nucleotides: TGTGCCAGCAGCCAAGATACCGGGTTCTACCTAGATGGCTACACCTTC. Encoded protein: CASSQDTGFYLDGYTF.

CDR3 protein: CAISEPRTSWLHNEQFF. The CDR3 DNA reads as TGTGCCATCAGCGAACCTCGGACTAGTTGGTTACACAATGAGCAGTTCTTC. The chain employs TRBV10-3 and TRBJ2-1; 7 positions match TRBD2. This CDR3 spans 17 amino acids. The germline V gene encodes CDR1 ENHRY and CDR2 SYGVKD. Trimming removed 6 bases from V and 5 bases from J; junction bases left unmatched: 16.

The chain combines TRBV18 with TRBJ2-3; 8 bases line up with TRBD1. The germline CDR1 and CDR2 sequences are KGHSH and LQKENI. The CDR3 contains 15 residues. The ends lost 3 bases at V and 1 base at J; junction bases unmatched: 3. Here the CDR3 reads CASSPKGQGTDTQYF. The CDR3 nucleotides are TGTGCCAGCTCACCTAAGGGACAGGGCACAGATACGCAGTATTTT.

In its sample, this clone was seen once. The chain recombines TRBV4-2 with TRBJ2-7; 7 positions match TRBD1. V trimming: 0 bases; J trimming: 3 bases; junction bases outside the gene matches: 8. The CDR3 has 16 amino acids. CDR1 and CDR2 from the germline V gene are LGHNA and YNFKEQ. In nucleotides, the CDR3 is TGTGCCAGCAGCCAAGATCTGAGGGACAGTCTCTACGAGCAGTACTTC. This gives the protein CASSQDLRDSLYEQYF.

For the CDR3, the DNA is TGTGCCAGCAGCCCAGTAGCGGGAGGTAGAGAGACCCAGTACTTC. Protein: CASSPVAGGRETQYF. The genes are TRBV7-2 and TRBJ2-5; TRBD2 aligns across 10 bases. The CDR3 spans 15 residues. The junction had 7 bases not matched to a gene; V was cut back by 5 bases and J by 4 bases. Germline CDR1 reads SGHTA; CDR2 reads FQGNSA. Drawing the rest from reference TRBV7-2 and TRBJ2-5, the complete variable domain is GAGVSQSPSNKVTEKGKDVELRCDPISGHTALYWYRQSLGQGLEFLIYFQGNSAPDKSGLPSDRFSAERTGGSVSTLTIQRTQQEDSAVYLCASSPVAGGRETQYFGPGTRLLVL.

The rearrangement joins TRBV28 to TRBJ1-2, with a possible D match to TRBD1 (5 bases). V lost 5 bases and J 4 bases, leaving 20 bases between the germline ends. The CDR3 spans 16 residues. The germline V gene encodes CDR1 MDHEN and CDR2 SYDVKM. CDR3 region: CASSPGGEVFGYGYTF. CDR3 DNA sequence: TGTGCCAGCAGTCCCGGGGGGGAAGTTTTTGGCTATGGCTACACCTTC.

CDR3 nucleotide sequence: TGCGCCAGCAGCTTGACAGGGACTGGGGCCAACGTCCTGACTTTC. Protein product: CASSLTGTGANVLTF. V usage is TRBV5-1 and J usage is TRBJ2-6; possibly TRBD1 for D (6 bases). Germline V gene sequence: CDR1 SGHRS, CDR2 YFSETQ. CDR3 length: 15 residues. The V end was cut by 1 base, the J end by 2 bases, with 7 bases between.